This T cell receptor (beta chain) came from a study of T cell responses to AZD1222 COVID-19 vaccine. Profiled with immunoSEQ multiplex PCR; TCRdb holds only in-frame clones, not every one. The profile shows 130,000 or so clones, about 82% of them singletons. Here the sequenced sample was peripheral blood, taken 28 days after the second dose of the MenACWY control vaccine. This TCR derives from an adult who received the MenACWY meningococcal vaccine as a control.

CDR3 protein: CSVGAGAGREGGELFF. The CDR3 nucleotides are TGCAGCGTTGGGGCCGGGGCAGGGCGTGAAGGCGGGGAGCTGTTTTTT. The chain carries TRBV29-1 and TRBJ2-2; the D call may be TRBD1 or TRBD2 (5 bases each). This CDR3 spans 16 amino acids. The V and J ends lost 4 bases and 7 bases respectively, with 22 bases between them. Germline CDR1 is SQVTM and CDR2 is ANQGSEA.